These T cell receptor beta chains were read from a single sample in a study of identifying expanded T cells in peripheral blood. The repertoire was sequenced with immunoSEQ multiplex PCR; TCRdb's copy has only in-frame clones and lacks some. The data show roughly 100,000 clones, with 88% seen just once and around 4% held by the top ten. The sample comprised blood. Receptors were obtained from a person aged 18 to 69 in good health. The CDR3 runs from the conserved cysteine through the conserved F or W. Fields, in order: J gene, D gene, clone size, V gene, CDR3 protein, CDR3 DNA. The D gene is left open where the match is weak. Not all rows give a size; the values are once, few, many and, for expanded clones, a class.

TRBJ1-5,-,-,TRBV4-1,CASSRAVQSNQPQHF,TGCGCCAGCAGTCGCGCGGTTCAAAGCAATCAGCCCCAGCATTTT
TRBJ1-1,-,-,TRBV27,CASSSGTEAFF,TGTGCCAGCAGTTCAGGGACTGAAGCTTTCTTT
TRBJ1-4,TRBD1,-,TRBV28,CASRTGTGEEKLFF,TGTGCCAGCAGGACCGGGACAGGGGAAGAAAAACTGTTTTTT
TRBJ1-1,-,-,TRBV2,CASSPQGIHTEAFF,TGTGCCAGCAGTCCCCAGGGGATCCACACTGAAGCTTTCTTT
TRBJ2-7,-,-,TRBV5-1,CASSLSPLSSYEQYF,TGCGCCAGCAGCTTGAGTCCCCTGAGCTCCTACGAGCAGTACTTC
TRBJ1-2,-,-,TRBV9,CASSVVGQNYGYTF,TGTGCCAGCAGCGTAGTAGGTCAGAACTATGGCTACACCTTC
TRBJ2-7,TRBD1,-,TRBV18,CASSPPRRDRGHEQYF,TGTGCCAGCTCACCGCCACGCCGGGACAGGGGTCACGAGCAGTACTTC
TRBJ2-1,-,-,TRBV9,CASSVDPSVTYNEQFF,TGTGCCAGCAGCGTAGATCCTAGCGTAACCTACAATGAGCAGTTCTTC
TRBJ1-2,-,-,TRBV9,CASRSFSRGNGYTF,TGTGCCAGCAGGTCCTTTTCGAGGGGGAATGGCTACACCTTC
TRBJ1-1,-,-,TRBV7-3,CASSLDIYPNTEAFF,TGTGCCAGCAGCTTAGACATTTATCCGAACACTGAAGCTTTCTTT
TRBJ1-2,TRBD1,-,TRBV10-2,CASSGRTGQADGYTF,TGCGCCAGCAGTGGGCGGACAGGGCAGGCCGATGGCTACACCTTC
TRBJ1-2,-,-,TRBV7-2,CASSLAREGGYTF,TGTGCCAGCAGCTTAGCGAGGGAGGGAGGCTACACCTTC
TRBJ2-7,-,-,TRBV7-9,CASSSSSRAHEQYF,TGTGCCAGCAGCTCCTCCTCTAGGGCGCACGAGCAGTACTTC
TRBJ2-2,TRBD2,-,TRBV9,CASSTPGGLAGPEDTGELFF,TGTGCCAGCAGCACCCCTGGAGGACTAGCGGGCCCCGAGGACACCGGGGAGCTGTTTTTT
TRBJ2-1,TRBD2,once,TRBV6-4,CASSDGLAGDYNEQFF,TGTGCCAGCAGTGATGGACTAGCGGGAGACTACAATGAGCAGTTCTTC
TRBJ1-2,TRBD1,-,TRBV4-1,CASSQDGTEYYGYTF,TGCGCCAGCAGCCAAGACGGGACAGAATATTATGGCTACACCTTC
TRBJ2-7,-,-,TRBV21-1,CARVLAGGRYEQYF,TGTGCCAGGGTCCTGGCAGGGGGACGCTACGAGCAGTACTTC
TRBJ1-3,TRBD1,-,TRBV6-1,CASSVDRGYTIYF,TGTGCCAGCAGTGTGGACAGGGGATACACCATATATTTT
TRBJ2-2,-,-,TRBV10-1,CASSVRGGELFF,TGCGCCAGCAGTGTTCGTGGCGGGGAGCTGTTTTTT
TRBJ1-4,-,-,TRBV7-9,CASSAILGRGNEKLFF,TGTGCCAGCAGCGCTATCCTCGGGCGAGGTAATGAAAAACTGTTTTTT
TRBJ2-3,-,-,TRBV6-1,CASRVRGPTDTQYF,TGTGCCAGCAGGGTGCGGGGCCCCACAGATACGCAGTATTTT
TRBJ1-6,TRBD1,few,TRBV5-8,CASSDRDRESSPLHF,TGTGCCAGCAGCGACCGGGACAGGGAAAGTTCACCCCTCCACTTT
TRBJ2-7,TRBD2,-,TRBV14,CASSQAEIARRGKGDEQYF,TGTGCCAGCAGCCAAGCAGAGATTGCACGGCGGGGGAAAGGGGACGAGCAGTACTTC
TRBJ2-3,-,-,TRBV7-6,CASSLKAGGSTQYF,TGTGCCAGCAGCTTAAAAGCGGGTGGGTCTACGCAGTATTTT
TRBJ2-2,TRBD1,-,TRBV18,CASSPPLGTDTGELFF,TGTGCCAGCTCACCACCTTTGGGGACAGACACCGGGGAGCTGTTTTTT
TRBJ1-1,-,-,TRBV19,CASSIAVNTEAFF,TGTGCCAGTAGTATCGCGGTGAACACTGAAGCTTTCTTT
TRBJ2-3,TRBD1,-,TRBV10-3,CAINRDRYTDTQYF,TGTGCCATCAATCGGGACAGGTACACAGATACGCAGTATTTT
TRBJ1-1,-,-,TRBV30,CAWMGTRRANAEAFF,TGTGCCTGGATGGGGACACGGAGGGCAAACGCTGAAGCTTTCTTT
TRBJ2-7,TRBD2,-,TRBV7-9,CASSSSAGGRYEQYF,TGTGCCAGCAGCTCCTCGGCGGGGGGTCGCTACGAGCAGTACTTC
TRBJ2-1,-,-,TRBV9,CASSVVGGGYNEQFF,TGTGCCAGCAGCGTAGTTGGGGGAGGCTACAATGAGCAGTTCTTC
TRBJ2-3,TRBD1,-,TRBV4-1,CASSQDRGGTGYTDTQYF,TGCGCCAGCAGCCAAGATCGAGGCGGGACAGGTTACACAGATACGCAGTATTTT
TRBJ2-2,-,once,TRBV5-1,CASSFVGDTGELFF,TGCGCCAGCAGCTTTGTCGGGGACACCGGGGAGCTGTTTTTT
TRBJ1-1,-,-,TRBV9,CASSPRGGRTEAFF,TGTGCCAGCAGCCCGCGCGGGGGGCGGACTGAAGCTTTCTTT
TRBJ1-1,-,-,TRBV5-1,CASSLAVDGNEAFF,TGCGCCAGCAGCTTGGCGGTGGACGGTAATGAAGCTTTCTTT
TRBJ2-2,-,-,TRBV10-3,CAISGSGELFF,TGTGCCATCAGTGGATCGGGGGAGCTGTTTTTT
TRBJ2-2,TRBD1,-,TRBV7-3,CASSTHRGSGELFF,TGTGCCAGCAGCACTCACAGGGGGTCCGGGGAGCTGTTTTTT
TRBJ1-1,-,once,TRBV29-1,CSVAGAANTEAFF,TGCAGCGTTGCCGGGGCAGCCAACACTGAAGCCTTCTTT
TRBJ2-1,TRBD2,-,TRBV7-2,CASSSGLAGGAQRNEQFF,TGTGCCAGCAGCTCCGGACTAGCGGGGGGCGCACAACGGAATGAGCAGTTCTTC
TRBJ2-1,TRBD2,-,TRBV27,CASSSPSGGEDNEQFF,TGTGCCAGCAGTTCCCCTAGCGGGGGTGAAGACAATGAGCAGTTCTTC